The next 32 T cell receptor beta chains were all read from a single sample in a study of cytomegalovirus exposure and HLA in healthy donors. PCR was performed using 60 Vbeta and 13 Jbeta primers. The method was immunoSEQ multiplex PCR; TCRdb's version includes in-frame clones alone and lacks a portion of them. The sample has almost 65,000 clones; more than 60% are singletons. Sequencing was performed on PBMCs. The source is a male donor in good health and CMV-seropositive.

The V call is TRBV10-3, the J call TRBJ1-5, with 9 bases matching TRBD1. Losses at the gene ends were 11 bases for V and 2 bases for J; bases not matched to a gene: 4. Germline V gene sequence: CDR1 ENHRY, CDR2 SYGVKD. The CDR3 spans 13 residues. The CDR3 nucleotides are TGTGCCGCGGGACAGGGAGGCAATCAGCCCCAGCATTTT. The encoded protein is CAAGQGGNQPQHF.

The chain combines TRBV2 with TRBJ2-2, with TRBD2 as a possible D gene (5 bases). The CDR3 is 13 residues long. Germline-derived CDR1 and CDR2 are SNHLY and FYNNEI. Trimming left V 5 bases short and J 7 bases short, with 11 bases between. CDR3 nucleotide sequence: TGTGCCAGCAGTAGCTTAGCGAACGGGGAGCTGTTTTTT. Its protein product is CASSSLANGELFF. Variable domain in full (rest from reference TRBV2 and TRBJ2-2): EPEVTQTPSHQVTQMGQEVILRCVPISNHLYFYWYRQILGQKVEFLVSFYNNEISEKSEIFDDQFSVERPDGSNFTLKIRSTKLEDSAMYFCASSSLANGELFFGEGSRLTVL.

The V call is TRBV7-8, the J call TRBJ2-3; D is unclear. Trimming stripped 1 base from V and 5 bases from J, with 4 bases between. Looked up from germline, CDR1 is SGHVS and CDR2 is FQNEAQ. The CDR3 has 12 amino acids. The CDR3 region is CASSLGVDTQYF. DNA of the CDR3: TGTGCCAGCAGCTTAGGAGTAGATACGCAGTATTTT.

The chain is built from TRBV9 and TRBJ2-7; a possible D gene is TRBD1 (6 bases). Trimming pared 5 bases from V and 1 base from J, leaving 16 bases between. From germline, CDR1 is SGDLS and CDR2 YYNGEE. The CDR3 length is 15 residues. The CDR3 nucleotides read TGTGCCAGCAGTCCTAGTACCGGGACATCCTACGAGCAGTACTTC. Its protein is CASSPSTGTSYEQYF. Full variable domain (remainder filled in from reference TRBV9 and TRBJ2-7): DSGVTQTPKHLITATGQRVTLRCSPRSGDLSVYWYQQSLDQGLQFLIQYYNGEERAKGNILERFSAQQFPDLHSELNLSSLELGDSALYFCASSPSTGTSYEQYFGPGTRLTVT.

V is TRBV20-1 and J is TRBJ2-3; D is ambiguous. The V gene's germline CDR1 is DFQATT and CDR2 SNEGSKA (reference sequence). The CDR3 has 11 amino acids. The V and J ends lost 8 bases and 2 bases respectively, with 8 bases between them. CDR3 sequence: CSPSSTDTQYF. DNA of the CDR3: TGCAGTCCCTCTTCCACAGATACGCAGTATTTT.

This clone appeared a single time. The chain employs TRBV6-5 and TRBJ2-7; 8 nucleotides agree with TRBD2. The CDR3 extends over 15 amino acids. Germline V gives CDR1 MNHEY, CDR2 SVGAGI. The J segment lost 0 bases and the V segment lost 5 bases, leaving 6 bases of the junction unmatched. The DNA for the CDR3 is TGTGCCAGCAGTCCAAGCGGGGGACCCTCCTACGAGCAGTACTTC. It encodes CASSPSGGPSYEQYF.

V is TRBV27 and J is TRBJ1-5; D uncertain. There are 13 residues in the CDR3. Trimming took off 5 bases at V and 7 bases at J, with 12 bases between the two ends. Per the germline V gene, CDR1 is MNHEY and CDR2 is SMNVEV (reference sequence). The CDR3 nucleotides read TGTGCCAGCAGTGAAAGACAAACCCAGCCCCAGCATTTT. As protein: CASSERQTQPQHF.

The chain is built from TRBV30 and TRBJ2-7; D call uncertain. CDR3 length: 11 residues. Germline CDR1 is GTSNPN and CDR2 is SVGIG (reference sequence). V lost 0 bases and J 7 bases, leaving 7 bases between the germline ends. The CDR3 loop reads CAWSVGLEQYF. The CDR3 DNA sequence: TGTGCCTGGAGTGTGGGCCTTGAGCAGTACTTC. Supplemented by reference TRBV30 and TRBJ2-7, the full variable domain reads SQTIHQWPATLVQPVGSPLSLECTVEGTSNPNLYWYRQAAGRGLQLLFYSVGIGQISSEVPQNLSASRPQDRQFILSSKKLLLSDSGFYLCAWSVGLEQYFGPGTRLTVT.

This sequence joins TRBV5-6 and TRBJ2-3; 15 bases fit TRBD2. Losses at the gene ends were 4 bases for V and 1 base for J; bases not matched to a gene: 7. Germline CDR1 and CDR2: SGHDT and YYEEEE. The CDR3 covers 18 residues. The CDR3 DNA follows: TGTGCCAGCAGCGGATGGACTAGCGGGGGGGCCGGCACAGATACGCAGTATTTT. This codes for CASSGWTSGGAGTDTQYF.

This chain connects TRBV18 to TRBJ1-1, with D possibly matching TRBD1 (5 bases). Germline values: CDR1 KGHSH, CDR2 LQKENI. This CDR3 spans 13 amino acids. V was cut by 2 bases and J by 7 bases, with 11 bases left in between. Here the CDR3 reads CASSPLDTIEAFF. The DNA of the CDR3 is TGTGCCAGCTCACCATTGGACACAATTGAAGCTTTCTTT.

The chain couples TRBV27 to TRBJ2-3, with 10 bases fitting TRBD2. With 5 bases clipped from V and 4 bases from J, the junction kept 3 bases outside the gene matches. Germline-derived CDR1 and CDR2 are MNHEY and SMNVEV (reference sequence). The CDR3 length is 14 residues. CDR3 in amino acids: CASSPGTSADTQYF. The CDR3 DNA sequence: TGTGCCAGCAGTCCCGGGACTAGCGCAGATACGCAGTATTTT.

The chain uses TRBV27 and TRBJ1-5; 7 bases line up with TRBD1. This CDR3 spans 15 amino acids. The germline CDR1 and CDR2 sequences are MNHEY and SMNVEV (reference sequence). After removal of 4 bases from V and 7 bases from J, the junction contained 10 bases not matched to a gene. This CDR3 is CASSSQGILKQPQHF. The CDR3 DNA follows: TGTGCCAGCAGTTCACAGGGGATCCTAAAGCAGCCCCAGCATTTT.

The gene calls are TRBV19 and TRBJ1-1; 8 bases agree with TRBD1. The CDR3 loop spans 15 amino acids. The V and J ends lost 5 bases and 5 bases, in that order; junction bases with no gene match: 10. The germline gives CDR1 LNHDA, CDR2 SQIVND (reference sequence). This chain's CDR3 is CASSLVPTGETEAFF. In DNA form, the CDR3 reads TGTGCCAGTAGTTTAGTACCGACAGGGGAAACTGAAGCTTTCTTT.

V is TRBV15 and J is TRBJ2-1; weak D call: TRBD2 (7 bases). The CDR3 consists of 14 residues. V lost 3 bases and J lost 15, with 21 bases in between. Germline V gene sequence: CDR1 LNHNV, CDR2 YYDKDF (reference sequence). CDR3 in amino acids: CATSSTTQGGAGFF. CDR3 coding DNA: TGTGCCACCAGCAGTACTACCCAAGGGGGGGCCGGGTTCTTC.

The V and J genes are TRBV7-9 and TRBJ2-6; no clear D gene. Germline V gene sequence: CDR1 SEHNR, CDR2 FQNEAQ (reference sequence). The V gene lost 5 bases and the J gene lost 0 bases, with 5 bases spanning the gap. The CDR3 length is 14 residues. DNA of the CDR3: TGTGCCAGCAGCCCCATCTCTGGGGCCAACGTCCTGACTTTC. Protein product: CASSPISGANVLTF.

V is TRBV5-5 and J is TRBJ1-1; no reliable D call. Germline lookup yields CDR1 SGHKS and CDR2 YYEKEE (reference sequence). This CDR3 is 13 amino acids long. Trimming left V 3 bases short and J 1 base short, with 7 bases between. CDR3 sequence: CASSWAENTEAFF. The CDR3 DNA follows: TGTGCCAGCAGCTGGGCAGAGAACACTGAAGCTTTCTTT.

This chain connects TRBV29-1 to TRBJ1-2; D might be TRBD1 (5 bases). The CDR3 has 13 amino acids. The V gene lost 3 bases and the J gene lost 6 bases, with 14 bases spanning the gap. Germline V CDR1 and CDR2: SQVTM, ANQGSEA. This chain's CDR3 is CSVDLEGRDGYTF. The CDR3 region has the DNA TGCAGCGTTGATTTGGAGGGGCGGGATGGCTACACCTTC.

The CDR3 DNA reads TGTGCCAGCAGCTCCCCAGGACAGTTAACAGCTAACTATGGCTACACCTTC. It is translated as CASSSPGQLTANYGYTF. This rearrangement joins TRBV7-3 to TRBJ1-2; D may be TRBD1 (6 bases). CDR1 SGHTA and CDR2 FQGTGA come from the germline V gene. V lost 4 bases to trimming and J lost 0 bases, with 18 bases between them. The CDR3 has 17 amino acids.

This chain joins TRBV4-1 and TRBJ1-1; 7 bases line up with TRBD1. J lost 1 base, V lost 0 bases, and 5 bases had no gene match. The CDR3 consists of 16 residues. The germline V gene has CDR1 MGHRA and CDR2 YSYEKL. The CDR3: CASSQDQGVWNTEAFF. CDR3 DNA: TGCGCCAGCAGCCAAGATCAGGGGGTTTGGAACACTGAAGCTTTCTTT.

The chain links TRBV4-1 to TRBJ1-1; TRBD1 might be the D (6 bases). V was shortened by 0 bases and J by 1 base, with 6 bases between the two germline ends. This CDR3 has 14 residues. The germline V gene has CDR1 MGHRA and CDR2 YSYEKL. The CDR3 sequence: CASSQEQGNTEAFF. The CDR3 nucleotides are TGCGCCAGCAGCCAAGAACAGGGGAACACTGAAGCTTTCTTT.

This clone was seen a single time. V and J are TRBV27 and TRBJ1-5; D might be TRBD1 (5 bases). V shed 1 base and J shed 0 bases, with 16 bases lying between them. The CDR3 contains 18 residues. The germline gives CDR1 MNHEY, CDR2 SMNVEV (reference sequence). CDR3 bases: TGTGCCAGCAGTTTATACACGCGGGAGACAGATAGCAATCAGCCCCAGCATTTT. It encodes CASSLYTRETDSNQPQHF.

This chain connects TRBV29-1 to TRBJ2-3; D may be TRBD2 (7 bases). The CDR3 length is 12 residues. V lost 5 bases to trimming and J lost 11 bases, with 17 bases between them. Germline V lookup: CDR1 SQVTM, CDR2 ANQGSEA. The CDR3: CSVRIGEGVQYF. The CDR3 nucleotides are TGCAGCGTTAGAATAGGGGAGGGGGTGCAGTATTTT.

This clone was recorded only once. V gene TRBV6-1 combines with J gene TRBJ1-5; 8 positions match TRBD1. The CDR3 loop spans 15 amino acids. The J segment lost 4 bases and the V segment lost 6 bases, leaving 8 bases of the junction unmatched. Looked up from germline, CDR1 is MNHNS and CDR2 is SASEGT. CDR3 DNA sequence: TGTGCCAGCAGCTTGGACAGGGTAGGGAATCAGCCCCAGCATTTT. Translation: CASSLDRVGNQPQHF.

This clone was seen a few times. This sequence joins TRBV4-1 and TRBJ1-1, with D uncertain. Per germline, CDR1 MGHRA and CDR2 YSYEKL. This CDR3 comprises 14 residues. The V end lost 1 base, the J end lost 1 base, and 7 bases lay between the germline ends. The CDR3 loop is CASSQGEQNTEAFF. The CDR3 nucleotides read TGCGCCAGCAGCCAAGGGGAGCAGAACACTGAAGCTTTCTTT.

The chain is built from TRBV4-2 and TRBJ1-6, with 7 nucleotides matching TRBD1. Germline CDR1 and CDR2: LGHNA and YNFKEQ. The J segment lost 7 bases and the V segment lost 0 bases, leaving 15 bases of the junction unmatched. The CDR3 has 19 residues. The CDR3 nucleotides read TGTGCCAGCAGCCAAGATCTTGTGACAGGGTGGGTGTCGAATTCACCCCTCCACTTT. It is translated as CASSQDLVTGWVSNSPLHF.

V gene TRBV6-5 combines with J gene TRBJ1-4, with D maybe TRBD1 (5 bases). Trimming took off 4 bases at V and 5 bases at J, with 11 bases between the two ends. Per the germline V gene, CDR1 is MNHEY and CDR2 is SVGAGI. The CDR3 length is 14 residues. CDR3 DNA sequence: TGTGCCAGCAGTTCGAGACAGCGAAATGAAAAACTGTTTTTT. Encoded protein: CASSSRQRNEKLFF.

Only one count was recorded for this clone. V usage is TRBV5-4 and J usage is TRBJ2-2; weak D call: TRBD1 (5 bases). The V and J ends lost 4 bases and 4 bases respectively, with 11 bases between them. Germline V gene sequence: CDR1 SGHNT, CDR2 YYREEE (reference sequence). This CDR3 region has 14 residues. CDR3: CASSDSKITGELFF. Here the CDR3 DNA reads TGTGCCAGCAGCGACAGCAAAATCACCGGGGAGCTGTTTTTT.

This clone was picked up a small number of times. The V call is TRBV7-9, the J call TRBJ2-1, with 10 nucleotides matching TRBD2. This CDR3 is 15 amino acids long. The germline V gene encodes CDR1 SEHNR and CDR2 FQNEAQ (reference sequence). The V segment lost 1 base and the J segment 3 bases; nucleotides outside the gene matches: 0. CDR3 sequence (DNA): TGTGCCAGCAGCTTAGGGACTAGCGGCTACAATGAGCAGTTCTTC. Residues: CASSLGTSGYNEQFF.

The V call is TRBV4-3, the J call TRBJ2-7, with TRBD1 as a possible D gene (6 bases). V dropped 1 base and J dropped 9 bases, with 16 bases sitting between them. CDR1 is LGHNA, CDR2 YSLEER, per germline. There are 14 residues in the CDR3. CDR3 region: CASSQGQQIGGQYF. The CDR3 DNA reads TGCGCCAGCAGCCAAGGACAGCAAATAGGGGGGCAGTACTTC.

The chain uses TRBV5-1 and TRBJ1-4; D gene ambiguous. The ends were cut back, 4 bases at V and 4 bases at J, with 14 bases in the middle. Germline CDR1 SGHRS, CDR2 YFSETQ. This CDR3 has 15 amino acids. The CDR3 sequence is CASSPRGSDNEKLFF. For the CDR3, the DNA is TGCGCCAGCAGCCCCCGGGGATCGGATAATGAAAAACTGTTTTTT.

This rearrangement joins TRBV7-9 to TRBJ1-1, with 7 bases identical to TRBD1. The germline CDR1 and CDR2 sequences are SEHNR and FQNEAQ (reference sequence). With V trimmed by 8 bases and J by 0 bases, 6 bases remained unmatched. The CDR3 loop spans 14 amino acids. CDR3 sequence (DNA): TGTGCCAGCCTCCGACAGGGAGTGAACACTGAAGCTTTCTTT. It encodes CASLRQGVNTEAFF.

With regard to this clone: At one end, the junction sequence differs from germline, possibly due to a read error. Other DNA sequences in the same sample also yield this CDR3. The V and J genes are TRBV6-6 and TRBJ1-2; TRBD1 is a possible D gene (5 bases). Per germline, CDR1 MNHNY and CDR2 SVGAGI (reference sequence). The CDR3 consists of 13 residues. CDR3 nucleotide sequence: TGTGCCAGCAGTCCGTCCAGGGACTATGGCTACACTTTC. Residues: CASSPSRDYGYTF.